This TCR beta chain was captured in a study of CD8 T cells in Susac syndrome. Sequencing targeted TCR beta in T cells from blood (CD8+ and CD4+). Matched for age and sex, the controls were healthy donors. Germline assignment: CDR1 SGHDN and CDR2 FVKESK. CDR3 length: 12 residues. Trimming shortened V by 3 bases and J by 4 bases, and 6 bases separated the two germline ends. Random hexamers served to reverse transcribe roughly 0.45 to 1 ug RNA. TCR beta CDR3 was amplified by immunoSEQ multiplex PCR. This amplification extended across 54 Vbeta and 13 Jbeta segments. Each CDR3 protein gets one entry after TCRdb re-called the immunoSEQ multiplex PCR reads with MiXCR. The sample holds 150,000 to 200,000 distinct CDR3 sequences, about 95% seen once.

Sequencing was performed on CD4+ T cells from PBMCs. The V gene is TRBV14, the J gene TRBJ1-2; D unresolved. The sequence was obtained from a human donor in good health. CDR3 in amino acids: CASSHESYGYTF. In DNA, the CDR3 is TGTGCCAGCAGCCATGAAAGCTATGGCTACACCTTC.